These 14 T cell receptor beta chains originate from one sample sequenced in a study of blood T cells in healthy people across ages. Using a J-beta primer mix together with a sample-barcoded 5' primer, a second PCR was run for 7 to 11 cycles. TCRdb re-derived calls from the 5' RACE reads in MiXCR, one entry per CDR3 protein. The sample lists approximately 600,000 distinct CDR3 sequences, roughly 53% seen once, with around 37% in the top ten. Sequencing was carried out using blood. The receptors derive from a man in his fifties or sixties in good health.

The rearrangement uses TRBV14 and TRBJ1-4; D is possibly TRBD1 (6 bases). The CDR3 is made up of 15 amino acids. With 5 bases removed from V and 2 bases from J, the gap between germline ends came to 12 bases. Looked up from germline, CDR1 is SGHDN and CDR2 is FVKESK. CDR3 nucleotide sequence: TGTGCCAGCAGCTCCCAGGGGAATACTAATGAAAAACTGTTTTTT. Protein sequence: CASSSQGNTNEKLFF.

The chain joins TRBV15 to TRBJ2-3, with 8 bases matching TRBD1. Germline loops: CDR1 LNHNV, CDR2 YYDKDF (reference sequence). The CDR3 runs 16 residues. V lost 3 bases and J lost 2; bases outside the gene matches: 7. CDR3 in DNA: TGTGCCACCAGCAGGGGGGCACAGGGGGACACAGATACGCAGTATTTT. Translation: CATSRGAQGDTDTQYF. Complete variable domain (other parts from reference TRBV15 and TRBJ2-3): DAMVIQNPRYQVTQFGKPVTLSCSQTLNHNVMYWYQQKSSQAPKLLFHYYDKDFNNEADTPDNFQSRRPNTSFCFLDIRSPGLGDTAMYLCATSRGAQGDTDTQYFGPGTRLTVL.

A few counts support this clonotype. The chain employs TRBV20-1 and TRBJ2-4, with D uncertain. Germline CDR1 and CDR2: DFQATT and SNEGSKA (reference sequence). The CDR3 loop spans 17 amino acids. With 0 bases removed from V and 0 bases from J, the gap between germline ends came to 15 bases. CDR3 region: CSAREVGSNIAKNIQYF. In DNA, the CDR3 is TGCAGTGCTAGAGAAGTAGGAAGTAACATAGCCAAAAACATTCAGTACTTC.

The CDR3 loop is CASSRGPSRLAGEYEQFF. The DNA of the CDR3 is TGCGCCAGCAGCCGGGGGCCTAGTCGACTAGCGGGAGAATATGAGCAGTTCTTC. The chain links TRBV5-1 to TRBJ2-1; 12 bases fit TRBD2. The CDR3 covers 18 residues. The ends lost 4 bases at V and 8 bases at J; junction bases unmatched: 16. Germline-derived CDR1 and CDR2 are SGHRS and YFSETQ.

This clonotype was counted ten times or more. Compared with germline, one end of the junction differs, possibly owing to a read error. V is TRBV5-1 and J is TRBJ2-1, with D perhaps TRBD2 (5 bases). The germline gives CDR1 SGHRS, CDR2 YFSETQ. CDR3 length: 14 residues. DNA of the CDR3: TGCGCCAGCAGCTTGGAACCCCCTAGCAATAAGCAGTTCTTC. It encodes CASSLEPPSNKQFF. Full variable domain (remainder filled in from reference TRBV5-1 and TRBJ2-1): KAGVTQTPRYLIKTRGQQVTLSCSPISGHRSVSWYQQTPGQGLQFLFEYFSETQRNKGNFPGRFSGRQFSNSRSEMNVSTLELGDSALYLCASSLEPPSNKQFFGPGTRLTVL.

This clonotype was recorded a few times. This chain joins TRBV6-1 and TRBJ2-3, with D unresolved. The CDR3 totals 14 residues. CDR1 and CDR2 (germline): MNHNS, SASEGT. The ends were cut back, 1 base at V and 2 bases at J, with 7 bases in the middle. The CDR3 region is CASSEGIATDTQYF. The CDR3 DNA reads TGTGCCAGCAGTGAAGGGATAGCCACAGATACGCAGTATTTT.

As regards this clonotype: The CDR3 ends on some other residue instead of the conserved phenylalanine or tryptophan, so this is likely a read error. The rearrangement links TRBV3-1 to TRBJ2-7, with 11 bases lining up with TRBD1. V dropped 8 bases and J dropped 0; count of bases not matched to a gene: 3. The CDR3 has 14 amino acids. Germline V lookup: CDR1 LGHDT, CDR2 YNNKEL (reference sequence). The CDR3 bases are TGTGCCAGCGGGACAGGGGGTAGCTCCTACGAGCAGTACTTA. Protein product: CASGTGGSSYEQYL.

This clonotype was seen at least ten times. The V and J genes are TRBV6-4 and TRBJ2-1, with TRBD1 matching 10 bases. Germline CDR1 MRHNA, CDR2 SNTAGT. The CDR3 is 15 amino acids. The trim removed 4 bases at V and 8 bases at J, leaving 8 bases unmatched. For the CDR3, the DNA is TGTGCCAGCAGTGCCCGGGACAGGGGCAGCGATGAGCAGTTCTTC. Translating it yields CASSARDRGSDEQFF.

In DNA form, the CDR3 reads TGCAGTGCTAGTCGGGCTAGCGTTCGGGAGACCCAGTACTTC. It translates to CSASRASVRETQYF. This chain connects TRBV20-1 to TRBJ2-7; weak D call: TRBD2 (6 bases). The J call is in doubt because the DNA end fits TRBJ2-5 better. This CDR3 has 14 amino acids. Germline lookup yields CDR1 DFQATT and CDR2 SNEGSKA (reference sequence).

A remark on this clonotype: With a much larger clone just one base away, this may be a read error. V and J are TRBV6-1 and TRBJ2-1; D gene unclear. The CDR3 consists of 15 residues. The germline V gene encodes CDR1 MNHNS and CDR2 SASEGT. This CDR3 reads CATLERSSSYNERFF. CDR3 bases: TGTGCCACCCTGGAAAGGAGTAGCTCCTACAATGAGCGGTTCTTC.

In its sample, this clonotype was seen a few times. The rearrangement uses TRBV6-1 and TRBJ2-5, with 10 positions matching TRBD1. Trimming removed 6 bases from V and 2 bases from J; junction bases left unmatched: 9. The CDR3 contains 16 residues. CDR1 and CDR2 from the germline V gene are MNHNS and SASEGT. CDR3 loop: CASRGFGQGVQETQYF. For the CDR3, the DNA is TGTGCCAGCAGGGGATTTGGACAGGGGGTGCAAGAGACCCAGTACTTC.

This clonotype was counted only a few times. The chain recombines TRBV7-2 with TRBJ2-1, with D perhaps assigned TRBD1 or TRBD2 (6 bases each). The V end was cut by 5 bases, the J end by 8 bases, with 16 bases between. The germline CDR1 and CDR2 sequences are SGHTA and FQGNSA. This CDR3 is 14 amino acids long. The CDR3: CASSPQSGAYEQFF. DNA of the CDR3: TGTGCCAGCAGCCCCCAGTCGGGGGCATATGAGCAGTTCTTC.

The rearrangement joins TRBV6-5 to TRBJ1-5; unclear D gene. V lost 8 bases to trimming and J lost 0 bases, with 14 bases between them. CDR1 is MNHEY and CDR2 is SVGAGI in the germline V gene. This CDR3 region has 15 residues. Here the CDR3 DNA reads TGTGCCAGCGGTCTCAATCAAGATAGCAATCAGCCCCAGCATTTT. This sequence encodes CASGLNQDSNQPQHF.

CDR3 nucleotide sequence: TGTGCCACCAGCATGGCCGGACGCCCTAAAAACATTCAGTACTTC. As protein: CATSMAGRPKNIQYF. V is TRBV15 and J is TRBJ2-4; unclear D gene. Trimming shortened V by 4 bases and J by 4 bases, and 14 bases separated the two germline ends. The germline V gene encodes CDR1 LNHNV and CDR2 YYDKDF (reference sequence). The length of the CDR3 is 15 residues.